The subject of this entry is one T cell receptor (beta chain). Its specificity is not known. Germline lookup yields CDR1 KGHSH and CDR2 LQKENI. The ends were cut back, 5 bases at V and 6 bases at J, with 19 bases in the middle. The CDR3 is made up of 15 amino acids. TCRdb's table, derived via immunoSEQ multiplex PCR, lists solely in-frame clones and lacks some. The data hold 140,000 or so clones, with 86% observed a single time. This record comes from a study of T cell responses to AZD1222 COVID-19 vaccine. Notes on the study in general: Baseline antibody screening turned up just a handful of seropositive AZD1222 recipients. Elevations in Spike-specific TCR breadth and depth followed administration of two AZD1222 doses. There were vaccine-associated CD4 TCRs across spike, dominant at 160-218 and 743-854. The donor group comprised mostly white British people and more females; the analysis possibly underestimated clonal diversity.

Sequenced material: peripheral blood, taken 28 days after the second AZD1222 dose. The chain is built from TRBV18 and TRBJ1-1; D may be TRBD1 (5 bases). The source is an adult who received the AZD1222 COVID-19 vaccine. CDR3 nucleotides: TGTGCCAGCTCAGTAATGGACAACGTTAACGCTGAAGCTTTCTTT. This translates into CASSVMDNVNAEAFF.